Shown below are 2 T cell receptor beta chains from a single sample sequenced in a study of T cells in Graves' hyperthyroidism and ophthalmopathy. The investigators amplified TCR beta CDR3 regions from RNA transcripts. Primed by the HTBI set, a first-round RT-PCR was run on the TCR CDR3. MiXCR was run by TCRdb on the multiplex PCR reads, yielding one entry per CDR3 protein. The repertoire holds about 350,000 distinct CDR3 sequences, with around 15% as singletons. Sequences were obtained from blood. The receptor set was obtained from a woman aged 60-70 years with Graves' ophthalmopathy.

In this sample, this clonotype turned up a few times. V is TRBV28 and J is TRBJ2-2; D not certain. The CDR3 is 15 residues long. The germline CDR1 and CDR2 sequences are MDHEN and SYDVKM. Trimming pared 5 bases from V and 0 bases from J, leaving 10 bases between. The CDR3 spells CASSRYRANTGELFF. CDR3 in DNA: TGTGCCAGCAGTAGATACAGAGCGAACACCGGGGAGCTGTTTTTT.

This clonotype has ten or more counts. This chain links TRBV28 with TRBJ2-7; D unresolved. The V end lost 5 bases, the J end lost 0 bases, and 14 bases lay between the germline ends. CDR1 is MDHEN, CDR2 SYDVKM, per germline. There are 15 residues in the CDR3. CDR3 loop: CASSAHQLYSYEQYF. In DNA form, the CDR3 reads TGTGCCAGCAGTGCACACCAGCTATACTCCTACGAGCAGTACTTC.